This note documents a single T cell receptor beta chain sequence. The assay was immunoSEQ multiplex PCR, and TCRdb's table has in-frame clones only and misses some. The sample holds around 170,000 clones, under 95% seen once. Trimming pared 3 bases from V and 9 bases from J, leaving 6 bases between. Per germline, CDR1 SEHNR and CDR2 FQNEAQ (reference sequence). The CDR3 contains 12 residues. These data are taken from a study of T cell responses to AZD1222 COVID-19 vaccine. This sample comprised peripheral blood, obtained on day 0 of AZD1222 vaccination. The sequence was obtained from an adult in good health. This chain uses TRBV7-9 with TRBJ1-6; D is uncertain. The CDR3 spells CASSFRGSPLHF. The CDR3 DNA follows: TGTGCCAGCAGCTTCCGAGGTTCACCCCTCCACTTT.